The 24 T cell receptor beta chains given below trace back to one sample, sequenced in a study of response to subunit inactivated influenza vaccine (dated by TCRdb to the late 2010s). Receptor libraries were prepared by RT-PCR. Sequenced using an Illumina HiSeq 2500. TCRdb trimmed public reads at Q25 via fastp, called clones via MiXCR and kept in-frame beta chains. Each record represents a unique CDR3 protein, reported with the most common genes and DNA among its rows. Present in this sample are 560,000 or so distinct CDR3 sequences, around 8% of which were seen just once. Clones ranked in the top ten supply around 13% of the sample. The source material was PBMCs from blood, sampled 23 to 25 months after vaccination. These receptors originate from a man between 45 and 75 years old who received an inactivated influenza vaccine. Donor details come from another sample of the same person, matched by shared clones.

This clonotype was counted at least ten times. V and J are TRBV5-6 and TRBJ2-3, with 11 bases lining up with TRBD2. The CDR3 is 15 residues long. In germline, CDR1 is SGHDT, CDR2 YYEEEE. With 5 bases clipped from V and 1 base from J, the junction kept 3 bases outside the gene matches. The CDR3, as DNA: TGTGCCAGCAGGCGACTAGCGGGGCGCACAGATACGCAGTATTTT. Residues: CASRRLAGRTDTQYF.

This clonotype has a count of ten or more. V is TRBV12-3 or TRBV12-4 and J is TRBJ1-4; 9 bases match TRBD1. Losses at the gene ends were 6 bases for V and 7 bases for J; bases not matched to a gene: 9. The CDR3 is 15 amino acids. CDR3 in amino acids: CASRSTGTGSEKLFF. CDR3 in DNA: TGTGCCAGCAGGTCCACCGGGACAGGGAGTGAAAAACTGTTTTTT.

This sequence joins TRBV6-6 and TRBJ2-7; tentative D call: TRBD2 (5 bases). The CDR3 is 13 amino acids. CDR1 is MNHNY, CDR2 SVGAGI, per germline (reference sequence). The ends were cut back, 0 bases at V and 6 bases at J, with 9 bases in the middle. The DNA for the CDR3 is TGTGCCAGCAGTTACTCGATGGGGAGCGAGCAGTACTTC. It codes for CASSYSMGSEQYF.

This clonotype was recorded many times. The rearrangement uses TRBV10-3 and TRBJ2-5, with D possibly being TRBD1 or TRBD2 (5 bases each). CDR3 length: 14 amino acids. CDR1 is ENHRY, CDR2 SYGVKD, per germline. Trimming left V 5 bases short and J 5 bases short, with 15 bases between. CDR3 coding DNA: TGTGCCATCAGTCTCTCCGGGGCAGGCGAGACCCAGTACTTC. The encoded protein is CAISLSGAGETQYF.

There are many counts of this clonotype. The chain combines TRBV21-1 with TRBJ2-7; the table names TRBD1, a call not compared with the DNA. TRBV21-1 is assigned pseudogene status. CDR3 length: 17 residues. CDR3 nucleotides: TGTGCCAGCAGCAAAGTCGGGGCGGGGGGACCGTCCGACGAGCAGTACTTC. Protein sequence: CASSKVGAGGPSDEQYF.

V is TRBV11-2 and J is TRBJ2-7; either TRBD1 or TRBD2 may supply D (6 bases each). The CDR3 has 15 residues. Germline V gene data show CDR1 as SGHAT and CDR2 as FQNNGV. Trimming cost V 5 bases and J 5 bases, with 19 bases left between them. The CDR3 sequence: CASSRDWQGTNEQYF. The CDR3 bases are TGTGCCAGCAGCCGGGACTGGCAGGGGACCAACGAGCAGTACTTC.

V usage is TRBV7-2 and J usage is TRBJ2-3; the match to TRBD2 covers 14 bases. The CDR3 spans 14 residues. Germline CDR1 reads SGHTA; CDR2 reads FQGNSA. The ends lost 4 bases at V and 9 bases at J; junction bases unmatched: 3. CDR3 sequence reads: CASSSGTSGGTQYF. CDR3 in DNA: TGTGCCAGCAGCTCAGGGACTAGCGGGGGCACGCAGTATTTT.

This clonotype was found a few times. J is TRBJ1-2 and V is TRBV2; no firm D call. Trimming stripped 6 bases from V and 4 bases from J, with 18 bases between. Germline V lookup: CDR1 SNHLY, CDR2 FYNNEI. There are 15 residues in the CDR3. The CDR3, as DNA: TGTGCCAGCAGGCCGGACGTGTCTGAGGGCTATGGCTACACCTTC. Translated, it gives CASRPDVSEGYGYTF.

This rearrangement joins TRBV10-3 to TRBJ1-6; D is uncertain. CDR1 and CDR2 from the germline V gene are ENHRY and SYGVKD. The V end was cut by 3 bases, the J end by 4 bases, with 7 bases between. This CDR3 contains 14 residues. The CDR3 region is CAISDTVYNSPLHF. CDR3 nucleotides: TGTGCCATCAGTGACACAGTTTATAATTCACCCCTCCACTTT.

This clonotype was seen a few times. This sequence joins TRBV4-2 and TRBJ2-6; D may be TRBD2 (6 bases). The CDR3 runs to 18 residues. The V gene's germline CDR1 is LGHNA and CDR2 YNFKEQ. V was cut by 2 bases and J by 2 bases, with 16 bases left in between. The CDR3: CASSQRELADAGANVLTF. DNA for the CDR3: TGTGCCAGCAGCCAAAGGGAACTAGCAGACGCTGGGGCCAACGTCCTGACTTTC.

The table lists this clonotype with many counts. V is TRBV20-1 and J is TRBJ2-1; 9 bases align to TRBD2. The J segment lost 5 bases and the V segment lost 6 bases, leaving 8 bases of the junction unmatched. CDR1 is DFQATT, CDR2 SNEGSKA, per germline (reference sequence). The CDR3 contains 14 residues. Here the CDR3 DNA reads TGCAGTGCAATCTCCGGGACTAGCCACAATGAGCAGTTCTTC. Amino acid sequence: CSAISGTSHNEQFF.

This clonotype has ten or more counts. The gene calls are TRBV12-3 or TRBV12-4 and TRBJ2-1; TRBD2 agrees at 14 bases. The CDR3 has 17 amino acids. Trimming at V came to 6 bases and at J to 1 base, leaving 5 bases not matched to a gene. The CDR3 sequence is CASSRGLAGESYNEQFF. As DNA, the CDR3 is TGTGCCAGCAGCAGGGGACTAGCGGGAGAGTCCTACAATGAGCAGTTCTTC.

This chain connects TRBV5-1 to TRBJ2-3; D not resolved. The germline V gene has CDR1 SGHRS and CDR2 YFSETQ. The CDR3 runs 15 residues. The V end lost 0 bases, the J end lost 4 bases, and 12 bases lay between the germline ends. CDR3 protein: CASSLAVFQSDTQYF. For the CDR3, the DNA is TGCGCCAGCAGCTTGGCCGTTTTTCAATCAGATACGCAGTATTTT.

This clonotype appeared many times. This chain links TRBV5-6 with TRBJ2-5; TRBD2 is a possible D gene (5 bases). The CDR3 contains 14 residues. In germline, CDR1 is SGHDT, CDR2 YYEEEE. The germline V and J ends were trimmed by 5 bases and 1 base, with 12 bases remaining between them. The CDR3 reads CASSFSGTQETQYF. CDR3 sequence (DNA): TGTGCCAGCAGTTTTTCGGGAACCCAAGAGACCCAGTACTTC.

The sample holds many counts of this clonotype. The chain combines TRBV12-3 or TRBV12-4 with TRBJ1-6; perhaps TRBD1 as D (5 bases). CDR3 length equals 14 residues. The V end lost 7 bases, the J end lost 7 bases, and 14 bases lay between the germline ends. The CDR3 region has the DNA TGTGCCAGCACCTTCGGGACCACCAATTCACCCCTCCACTTT. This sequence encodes CASTFGTTNSPLHF.

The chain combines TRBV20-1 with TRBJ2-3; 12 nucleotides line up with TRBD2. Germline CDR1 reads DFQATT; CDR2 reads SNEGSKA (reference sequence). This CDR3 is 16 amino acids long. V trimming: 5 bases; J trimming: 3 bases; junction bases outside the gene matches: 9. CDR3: CSARLAGVGGTDTQYF. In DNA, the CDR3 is TGCAGTGCTCGACTAGCGGGAGTGGGAGGGACAGATACGCAGTATTTT.

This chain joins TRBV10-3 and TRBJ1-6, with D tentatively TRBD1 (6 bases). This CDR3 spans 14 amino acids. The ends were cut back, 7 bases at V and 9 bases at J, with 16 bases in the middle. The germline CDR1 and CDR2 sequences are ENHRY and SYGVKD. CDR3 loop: CAITLQGEGSPLHF. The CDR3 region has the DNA TGTGCCATCACCCTACAGGGAGAGGGTTCACCCCTCCACTTT.

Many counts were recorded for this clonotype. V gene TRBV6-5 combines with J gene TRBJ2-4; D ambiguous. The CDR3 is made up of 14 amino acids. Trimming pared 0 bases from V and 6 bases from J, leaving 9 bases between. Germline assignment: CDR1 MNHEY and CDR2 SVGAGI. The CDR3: CASSYSTVGNIQYF. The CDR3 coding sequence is TGTGCCAGCAGTTACTCGACCGTCGGAAACATTCAGTACTTC.

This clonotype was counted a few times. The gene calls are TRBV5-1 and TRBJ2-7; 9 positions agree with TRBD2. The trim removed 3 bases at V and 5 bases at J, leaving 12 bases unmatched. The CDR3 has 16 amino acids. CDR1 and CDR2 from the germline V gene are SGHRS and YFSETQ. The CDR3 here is CASSSGERVAGDEQYF. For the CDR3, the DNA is TGCGCCAGCAGCTCAGGGGAAAGGGTAGCGGGAGACGAGCAGTACTTC.

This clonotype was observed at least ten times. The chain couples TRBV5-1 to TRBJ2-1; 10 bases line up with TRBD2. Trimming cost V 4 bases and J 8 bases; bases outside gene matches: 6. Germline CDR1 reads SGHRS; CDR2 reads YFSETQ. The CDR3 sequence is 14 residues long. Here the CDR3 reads CASSRPGLAYEQFF. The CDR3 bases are TGCGCCAGCAGCCGTCCGGGACTAGCGTATGAGCAGTTCTTC.

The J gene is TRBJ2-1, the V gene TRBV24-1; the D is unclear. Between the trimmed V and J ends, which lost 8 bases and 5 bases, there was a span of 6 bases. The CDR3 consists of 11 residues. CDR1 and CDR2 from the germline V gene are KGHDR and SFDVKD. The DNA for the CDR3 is TGTGCCACCAATTCACACAATGAGCAGTTCTTC. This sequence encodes CATNSHNEQFF.

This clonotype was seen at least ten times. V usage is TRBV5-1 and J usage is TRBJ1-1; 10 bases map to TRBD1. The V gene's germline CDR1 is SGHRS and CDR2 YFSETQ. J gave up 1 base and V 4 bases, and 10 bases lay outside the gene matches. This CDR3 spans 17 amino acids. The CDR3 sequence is CASSPVVTGGRNTEAFF. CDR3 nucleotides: TGCGCCAGCAGCCCCGTTGTGACAGGGGGCCGGAACACTGAAGCTTTCTTT.

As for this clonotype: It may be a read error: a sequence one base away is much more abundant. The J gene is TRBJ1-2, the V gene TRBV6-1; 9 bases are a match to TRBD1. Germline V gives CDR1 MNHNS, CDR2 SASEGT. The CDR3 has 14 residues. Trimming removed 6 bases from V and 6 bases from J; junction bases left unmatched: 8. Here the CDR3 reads CASSDPGQGDGYTF. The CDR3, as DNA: TGTGCCAGCAGCGACCCGGGACAGGGTGATGGCTACACCTTC.

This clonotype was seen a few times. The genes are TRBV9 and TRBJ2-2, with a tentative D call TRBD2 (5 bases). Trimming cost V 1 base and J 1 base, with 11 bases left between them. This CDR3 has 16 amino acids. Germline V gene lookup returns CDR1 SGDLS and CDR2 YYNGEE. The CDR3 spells CASSVIPRENTGELFF. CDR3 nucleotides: TGTGCCAGCAGCGTAATCCCCCGGGAGAACACCGGGGAGCTGTTTTTT.